The 10 T cell receptor beta chains in this list originate from one sample, sequenced in a study of T cell responses to AZD1222 COVID-19 vaccine. Profiled with immunoSEQ multiplex PCR; TCRdb holds only in-frame clones, not every one. Of some 150,000 clones listed, approximately 86% are singletons. The source was peripheral blood, collected 28 days after the second AZD1222 dose. These receptors were obtained from an adult who received the AZD1222 COVID-19 vaccine.

The chain uses TRBV6-5 and TRBJ2-5, with TRBD2 identical over 9 bases. The CDR3 runs to 15 residues. The V gene end was trimmed by 7 bases and the J gene end by 1 base; junction bases not matched to a gene: 7. CDR1 and CDR2 from the germline V gene are MNHEY and SVGAGI. In DNA form, the CDR3 reads TGTGCCAGCACCCGGACTAGCGAAACCCAAGAGACCCAGTACTTC. This gives the protein CASTRTSETQETQYF.

In DNA form, the CDR3 reads TGTGCCTGGAGTGTGGGGCCCGATGAAGAGACCCAGTACTTC. Translating it yields CAWSVGPDEETQYF. The V gene is TRBV30, the J gene TRBJ2-5, with D possibly TRBD1 on 5 matching bases. The CDR3 runs to 14 residues. Germline V gene lookup returns CDR1 GTSNPN and CDR2 SVGIG (reference sequence). V lost 0 bases and J lost 3, with 11 bases in between.

This rearrangement joins TRBV27 to TRBJ2-5; the match to TRBD1 covers 7 bases. The CDR3 runs to 14 residues. Germline CDR1 MNHEY, CDR2 SMNVEV (reference sequence). Unmatched junction bases numbered 7, after V lost 4 bases and J lost 5 bases. The CDR3 nucleotides read TGTGCCAGCAGTTACGACAGGGTGGGGGAGACCCAGTACTTC. Translated, it gives CASSYDRVGETQYF.

The DNA of the CDR3 is TGCGCCAGCAGCGGGAGCCGTAAAGGGGGAAACATTCAGTACTTC. This encodes CASSGSRKGGNIQYF. The V call is TRBV5-1, the J call TRBJ2-4, with D tentatively TRBD1 (6 bases). The V gene lost 4 bases and the J gene lost 6 bases, with 17 bases spanning the gap. Germline CDR1 SGHRS, CDR2 YFSETQ. The CDR3 spans 15 residues.

This chain links TRBV10-1 with TRBJ1-1, with D hard to call. Germline V gene sequence: CDR1 WNHNN, CDR2 SYGVQD (reference sequence). V was pared by 2 bases and J by 5 bases, with 6 bases between. CDR3 size: 12 residues. CDR3 bases: TGCGCCAGCAGTGAGAAGGAGACTGAAGCTTTCTTT. Protein sequence: CASSEKETEAFF.

V gene TRBV4-2 combines with J gene TRBJ1-4; unclear D gene. Germline V gene data show CDR1 as LGHNA and CDR2 as YNFKEQ. The length of the CDR3 is 14 residues. Trimming pared 0 bases from V and 8 bases from J, leaving 10 bases between. The CDR3 loop is CASSQDRADEKLFF. The CDR3 DNA sequence: TGTGCCAGCAGCCAAGATAGGGCAGACGAAAAACTGTTTTTT.

The chain links TRBV30 to TRBJ2-1, with 7 bases lining up with TRBD2. V lost 0 bases and J lost 3; bases outside the gene matches: 8. The CDR3 consists of 16 residues. Germline-derived CDR1 and CDR2 are GTSNPN and SVGIG (reference sequence). The CDR3 DNA follows: TGTGCCTGGAGTGTTAGAAGATTAGCGGGCTACAATGAGCAGTTCTTC. The encoded protein is CAWSVRRLAGYNEQFF.

The gene calls are TRBV5-1 and TRBJ2-7, with D perhaps being TRBD1 or TRBD2 (5 bases each). The CDR3 has 14 amino acids. Germline V gene sequence: CDR1 SGHRS, CDR2 YFSETQ. V shed 0 bases and J shed 0 bases, with 7 bases lying between them. The CDR3 DNA reads TGCGCCAGCAGCTTGGCGGGGCCCTCCTACGAGCAGTACTTC. Translated, it gives CASSLAGPSYEQYF.

This chain links TRBV7-2 with TRBJ2-5; D remains unclear. Germline assignment: CDR1 SGHTA and CDR2 FQGNSA. CDR3 size: 13 residues. The V gene lost 1 base and the J gene lost 4 bases, with 7 bases spanning the gap. This chain's CDR3 is CASSLVVGETQYF. In nucleotides, the CDR3 is TGTGCCAGCAGCTTAGTGGTAGGAGAGACCCAGTACTTC.

The V and J genes are TRBV7-8 and TRBJ2-1; D remains ambiguous. CDR1 and CDR2 (germline): SGHVS, FQNEAQ. The CDR3 loop spans 13 amino acids. V was trimmed by 11 bases and J by 0 bases, leaving 11 bases between them. The CDR3, as DNA: TGTGCCTCCTCTCCGAGCTCCTACAATGAGCAGTTCTTC. It encodes CASSPSSYNEQFF.